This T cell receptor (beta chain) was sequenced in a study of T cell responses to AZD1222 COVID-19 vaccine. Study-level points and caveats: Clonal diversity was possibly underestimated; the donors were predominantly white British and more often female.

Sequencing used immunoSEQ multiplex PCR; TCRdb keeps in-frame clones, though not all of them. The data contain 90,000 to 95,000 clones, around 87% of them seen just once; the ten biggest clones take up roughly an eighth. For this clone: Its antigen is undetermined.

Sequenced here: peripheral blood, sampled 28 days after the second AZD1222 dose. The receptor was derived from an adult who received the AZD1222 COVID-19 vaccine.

The CDR3 bases are TGTGCCAGCAGCTCCTACCGCGGGGGCGAGCAGTACTTC. Amino acids: CASSSYRGGEQYF. This chain links TRBV7-2 with TRBJ2-7; 7 bases are shared with TRBD2. Germline trimming cut 4 bases from V and 6 bases from J; bases unmatched to any gene: 6. Germline values: CDR1 SGHTA, CDR2 FQGNSA. There are 13 residues in the CDR3.